This T cell receptor beta chain originates from a study of shared clonotypes between healthy human individuals. Clones were sequenced by immunoSEQ multiplex PCR, and TCRdb holds only the in-frame ones, with some missing. The table shows roughly 2.2 million clones, with around 90% occurring only once. The CDR3 runs 12 residues. Trimming took off 4 bases at V and 6 bases at J, with 11 bases between the two ends. The germline V gene has CDR1 SQVTM and CDR2 ANQGSEA. On this clone: This CDR3 is also generated by other DNA sequences in the sample.

The chain recombines TRBV29-1 with TRBJ2-3; perhaps TRBD2 as D (5 bases). The receptor comes from a man aged 18 to 35 in good health. Some clones in this sample may be carry-over from other donors' samples. The sequenced material came from naive CD4+ T cells from PBMCs. The subset denotes: CD45RA+ positively selected. The CDR3, as DNA: TGCAGCGTTGCAGGAGGTAGGGATACGCAGTATTTT. The encoded protein is CSVAGGRDTQYF.